Following are 5 T cell receptor beta chains from one sample sequenced in a study of blood T cell repertoires in COVID-19. Assay used: immunoSEQ multiplex PCR; TCRdb lists only in-frame clones, some missing. The sample lists about 330,000 clones; 85% to 90% were seen once. Sequencing used PBMCs or T cells enriched from blood (not recorded which). These receptors were taken from a young woman who had recovered from COVID-19.

Here the CDR3 reads CASSLAVGFEKLFF. The CDR3 region has the DNA TGTGCCAGCAGCCTAGCAGTGGGGTTTGAAAAACTGTTTTTT. This chain uses TRBV28 with TRBJ1-4; D ambiguous. V was trimmed by 6 bases and J by 7 bases, leaving 15 bases between them. The CDR3 covers 14 residues. From germline, CDR1 is MDHEN and CDR2 SYDVKM.

The rearrangement uses TRBV4-1 and TRBJ1-2; TRBD1 matches 8 bases. There are 10 residues in the CDR3. The V gene end was trimmed by 8 bases and the J gene end by 10 bases; junction bases not matched to a gene: 3. Germline-derived CDR1 and CDR2 are MGHRA and YSYEKL. The CDR3 sequence is CASGQGSYTF. The CDR3 nucleotides read TGCGCCAGCGGACAGGGTTCCTACACCTTC.

The V call is TRBV19, the J call TRBJ1-5; D remains unclear. V was cut by 4 bases and J by 3 bases, with 7 bases left in between. CDR1 is LNHDA, CDR2 SQIVND, per germline (reference sequence). The CDR3 runs 13 residues. The chain's CDR3 is CASSNGFNQPQHF. The DNA of the CDR3 is TGTGCCAGTAGTAACGGGTTCAATCAGCCCCAGCATTTT.

The rearrangement joins TRBV28 to TRBJ1-2, with TRBD1 as a possible D gene (6 bases). The CDR3 runs 16 residues. Germline-derived CDR1 and CDR2 are MDHEN and SYDVKM. V was pared by 5 bases and J by 2 bases, with 18 bases between. CDR3 sequence (DNA): TGTGCCAGCAGTGACTACTACAGGGTGTCAAACTATGGCTACACCTTC. It yields the protein CASSDYYRVSNYGYTF.

J is TRBJ1-2 and V is TRBV5-4; no reliable D call. The V gene's germline CDR1 is SGHNT and CDR2 YYREEE (reference sequence). This CDR3 is 15 amino acids long. Trimming left V 1 base short and J 1 base short, with 11 bases between. CDR3 loop: CASSLRSDLNYGYTF. CDR3 DNA: TGTGCCAGCAGCTTGCGGAGCGACCTTAACTATGGCTACACCTTC.